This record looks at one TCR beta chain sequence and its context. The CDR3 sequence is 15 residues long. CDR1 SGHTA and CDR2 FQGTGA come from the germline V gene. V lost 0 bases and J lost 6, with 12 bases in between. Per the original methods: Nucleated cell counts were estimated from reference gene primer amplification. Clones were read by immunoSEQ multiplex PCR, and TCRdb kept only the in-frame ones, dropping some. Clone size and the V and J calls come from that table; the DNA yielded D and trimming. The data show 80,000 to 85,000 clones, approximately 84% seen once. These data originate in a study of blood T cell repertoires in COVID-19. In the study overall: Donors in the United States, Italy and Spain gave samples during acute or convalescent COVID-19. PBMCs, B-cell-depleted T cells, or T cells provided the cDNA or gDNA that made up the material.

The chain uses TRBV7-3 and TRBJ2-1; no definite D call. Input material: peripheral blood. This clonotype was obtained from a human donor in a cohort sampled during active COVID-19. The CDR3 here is CASSLTVAASNEQFF. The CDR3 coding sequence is TGTGCCAGCAGCTTAACGGTGGCAGCTAGCAATGAGCAGTTCTTC.